A selection of T cell receptor beta chains follows, all from one sample in a study of long-term antiretroviral therapy in people with HIV. Clones were read by immunoSEQ multiplex PCR, and TCRdb kept only the in-frame ones, dropping some. The table has about 22,000 clones, around 86% seen once. The specimen comprised unsorted PBMCs, sampled 1.8 years before starting antiretroviral therapy. Receptors were obtained from a woman aged 25 to 39 with HIV. The CDR3 runs from the conserved cysteine through the conserved F or W. Each record gives: clone size, J gene, D gene, V gene, CDR3 DNA, CDR3 protein. The D gene is left open where the match is weak. Size tells how often a clone was seen (once, few, many) or the class of an expanded clone, and some rows leave it out.

NA	TRBJ1-6	NA	TRBV9	TGTGCCAGCAGTTTAAGGGGGGACCCCTCCGCTTCACCCCTCCACTTT	CASSLRGDPSASPLHF
NA	TRBJ1-1	NA	TRBV28	TGTGCCAGCAGTACAAGCCAGCGGAACACTGAAGCTTTCTTT	CASSTSQRNTEAFF
NA	TRBJ2-5	NA	TRBV9	TGTGCCAGCAGCGTAGGTGGAGGGGGAGAGACCCAGTACTTC	CASSVGGGGETQYF
NA	TRBJ1-4	NA	TRBV9	TGTGCCAGCAGCGCCTCGCTAGGGTTGGCTAATGAAAAACTGTTTTTT	CASSASLGLANEKLFF
NA	TRBJ2-5	NA	TRBV30	TGTGCCTGGAGTGTACGGGCCCAAGAGACCCAGTACTTC	CAWSVRAQETQYF
once	TRBJ2-5	NA	TRBV6-1	TGTGCCAGCTCCGTGGGGGGCGCAGAGACCCAGTACTTC	CASSVGGAETQYF
NA	TRBJ1-2	NA	TRBV1	TGCACCAGCAGCCCGCGGGACAGGGGGCACCTTAACTATGGCTACACCTTC	CTSSPRDRGHLNYGYTF
NA	TRBJ1-1	NA	TRBV9	TGTGCCAGCAGCGTAGCACCGCTTCCCCAGGGAGGGACTGAAGCTTTCTTT	CASSVAPLPQGGTEAFF
NA	TRBJ1-5	NA	TRBV9	TGTGCCAGCAGCGTAGTCGATAGCAATCAGCCCCAGCATTTT	CASSVVDSNQPQHF
NA	TRBJ1-2	NA	TRBV5-1	TGCGCCAGCAGCTCGGACATCGCGAACTATGGCTACACCTTC	CASSSDIANYGYTF
few	TRBJ1-1	NA	TRBV2	TGTGCCAGCAGTGGCTCCGGGGCTGAAGCTTTCTTT	CASSGSGAEAFF
NA	TRBJ1-4	TRBD1	TRBV15	TGTGCCACAAGTCCCGGGACAGGGGCCGTTGCAACTAATGAAAAACTGTTTTTT	CATSPGTGAVATNEKLFF
NA	TRBJ2-5	NA	TRBV19	TGTGCCAGTAGTATCGTGACACTAGAGACCCAGTACTTC	CASSIVTLETQYF
NA	TRBJ2-1	TRBD2	TRBV6-1	TGTGCCAGCAGATATGGCGGGGGGGCCCCCCAGTTCTTC	CASRYGGGAPQFF
few	TRBJ2-7	TRBD1	TRBV2	TGTGCCAGGAGCGGACAGGCCTCCTACGAGCAGTACTTC	CARSGQASYEQYF
NA	TRBJ1-5	TRBD1	TRBV2	TGTGCCAGCAGTTTTATCGGGACAGTTAATCAGCCCCAGCATTTT	CASSFIGTVNQPQHF
NA	TRBJ1-1	NA	TRBV5-1	TGCGCCAGCAGCTTGGGTACCGGGATCAAGAACACTGAAGCTTTCTTT	CASSLGTGIKNTEAFF
NA	TRBJ1-2	TRBD1	TRBV19	TGTGCCAGCTCCGGGACAGGGGGCTATGCCATCTATGGCTACACCTTC	CASSGTGGYAIYGYTF
NA	TRBJ2-1	NA	TRBV5-5	TGTGCCAGCAGCTTAGGCTGGACCAATGAGCAGTTCTTC	CASSLGWTNEQFF
NA	TRBJ2-3	NA	TRBV25-1	TGTGCCAGCAGTGAAACGCATTCTACGTTCACAGATACGCAGTATTTT	CASSETHSTFTDTQYF
NA	TRBJ2-7	NA	TRBV5-4	TGTGCCAGCAGCCCCGGACGGGGATCCTACGAGCAGTACTTC	CASSPGRGSYEQYF
NA	TRBJ2-7	NA	TRBV5-6	TGTGCCAGCAGCACGGGGACGGCTCGCGAGCAGTACTTC	CASSTGTAREQYF
NA	TRBJ2-1	TRBD2	TRBV19	TGTGCCAGTAGTATGGGACTAGCGGGGGGACGGGAGCAGTTCTTC	CASSMGLAGGREQFF
NA	TRBJ1-2	NA	TRBV27	TGTGCCAGCAGCGCCTACGGGAGAGGCTACACCTTC	CASSAYGRGYTF
NA	TRBJ1-1	NA	TRBV27	TGTGCCAGCAGTTTAGCGGTTGCGGCTGAAGCTTTCTTT	CASSLAVAAEAFF
few	TRBJ1-1	NA	TRBV19	TGTGCCAGTAGTATTGTTGGGGGCGGGGGCACTGAAGCTTTCTTT	CASSIVGGGGTEAFF
NA	TRBJ1-2	NA	TRBV9	TGTGCCAGCAGCGTCAGCAGAGACTATGGCTACACCTTC	CASSVSRDYGYTF
NA	TRBJ1-5	NA	TRBV6-1	TGTGCCAGCGGGGGACGGCTGAGCAATCAGCCCCAGCATTTT	CASGGRLSNQPQHF
NA	TRBJ2-2	NA	TRBV5-1	TGCGCCAGCAGCCTGAATGGGGGACAAACCGGGGAGCTGTTTTTT	CASSLNGGQTGELFF
NA	TRBJ1-3	NA	TRBV2	TGTGCCAGCATCTTGTCCCCCTCTGGAAACACCATATATTTT	CASILSPSGNTIYF
NA	TRBJ1-5	NA	TRBV6-1	TGTGCCAGCAGAGCATCAGGGTTAGGGCAGCCCCAGCATTTT	CASRASGLGQPQHF
NA	TRBJ1-5	NA	TRBV6-1	TGTGCCAGCAGATGGGGGAGTAATCAGCCCCAGCATTTT	CASRWGSNQPQHF
NA	TRBJ1-1	NA	TRBV7-9	TGTGCCAGCCGGGACATATCGATTAACGCTGAAGCTTTCTTT	CASRDISINAEAFF
NA	TRBJ1-5	NA	TRBV15	TGTGCCACCAGCAGAGATAAGGGGGTGAATCAGCCCCAGCATTTT	CATSRDKGVNQPQHF
NA	TRBJ1-1	NA	TRBV6-1	TGTGCCAGCAGTGAAACGGGGATGAACACTGAAGCTTTCTTT	CASSETGMNTEAFF
NA	TRBJ2-2	NA	TRBV7-7	TGTGCCAGCAGCTTCAGAGCGGGCACCGGGGAGCTGTTTTTT	CASSFRAGTGELFF
once	TRBJ2-2	NA	TRBV27	TGTGCCAGCAGTTTATCTGCTTCGAACACCGGGGAGCTGTTTTTT	CASSLSASNTGELFF
NA	TRBJ1-5	NA	TRBV19	TGTGCCAGTAGTAATCAGGGGCCGCAGCCCCAGCATTTT	CASSNQGPQPQHF
NA	TRBJ1-3	NA	TRBV5-6	TGTGCCAGCAGCCCACCGGGACACCACTCTGGAAACACCATATATTTT	CASSPPGHHSGNTIYF
NA	TRBJ2-5	TRBD1	TRBV7-9	TGTGCCAGCAGCTCCCCGGACAGGGGACAAGAGACCCAGTACTTC	CASSSPDRGQETQYF